Following are 22 T cell receptor beta chains from one sample sequenced in a study of blood T cell repertoires in COVID-19. Profiled with immunoSEQ multiplex PCR; TCRdb holds only in-frame clones, not every one. Among 200,000 to 250,000 clones, approximately 78% were seen once, and the ten largest hold approximately 3.5%. Input material: peripheral blood. These receptors were obtained from a young woman with acute or convalescent COVID-19.

This clone has ten or more counts. The rearrangement links TRBV5-1 to TRBJ1-1, with 7 nucleotides matching TRBD1. Germline V gene sequence: CDR1 SGHRS, CDR2 YFSETQ. Losses at the gene ends were 1 base for V and 5 bases for J; bases not matched to a gene: 5. This CDR3 region has 14 residues. The CDR3 bases are TGCGCCAGCAGCTTGTACGGGACAGCAACTGAAGCTTTCTTT. Its protein product is CASSLYGTATEAFF.

This clone was found once. The chain employs TRBV12-3 or TRBV12-4 and TRBJ1-2; 8 positions match TRBD1. V was pared by 7 bases and J by 4 bases, with 5 bases of the junction left unmatched. The CDR3 covers 13 residues. The CDR3 region has the DNA TGTGCCAGCACCCTAGACAGGGGCTATGGCTACACCTTC. It encodes CASTLDRGYGYTF.

The chain combines TRBV5-1 with TRBJ2-7; 7 bases are shared with TRBD2. Germline assignment: CDR1 SGHRS and CDR2 YFSETQ. This CDR3 is built from 14 residues. The J segment lost 0 bases and the V segment lost 4 bases, leaving 4 bases of the junction unmatched. CDR3 nucleotides: TGCGCCAGCAGCGGGACTACACACTCCTACGAGCAGTACTTC. It is translated as CASSGTTHSYEQYF.

As regards this clone: The identical CDR3 is also encoded by other nucleotide sequences in the sample. The genes are TRBV20-1 and TRBJ1-2; D remains unclear. The CDR3 sequence is 11 residues long. The germline V gene encodes CDR1 DFQATT and CDR2 SNEGSKA (reference sequence). The V end lost 3 bases, the J end lost 4 bases, and 6 bases lay between the germline ends. CDR3 DNA: TGCAGTGCTAGGCTCAGCTATGGCTACACCTTC. It translates to CSARLSYGYTF.

The rearrangement uses TRBV2 and TRBJ2-7; D remains unclear. This CDR3 has 13 residues. Germline CDR1 reads SNHLY; CDR2 reads FYNNEI. V lost 8 bases to trimming and J lost 0 bases, with 11 bases between them. CDR3 sequence reads: CASHGVPSYEQYF. The CDR3 coding sequence is TGTGCCAGCCATGGAGTCCCCTCCTACGAGCAGTACTTC.

The chain links TRBV6-6 to TRBJ1-1; D is unclear. Germline CDR1 and CDR2: MNHNY and SVGAGI (reference sequence). V lost 6 bases, J lost 1 base, and 12 bases lay in between. CDR3 size: 14 residues. The CDR3 region has the DNA TGTGCCAGCAGGACGGGGAATCGGAACACTGAAGCTTTCTTT. Translation gives CASRTGNRNTEAFF.

The chain employs TRBV7-3 and TRBJ2-5; weak D call: TRBD1 (6 bases). The CDR3 spans 15 residues. The germline gives CDR1 SGHTA, CDR2 FQGTGA. V was shortened by 5 bases and J by 0 bases, with 13 bases between the two germline ends. CDR3 DNA: TGTGCCAGCAGCCATACCGGGACATACCAAGAGACCCAGTACTTC. Translation gives CASSHTGTYQETQYF. Variable domain in full (rest from reference TRBV7-3 and TRBJ2-5): GAGVSQTPSNKVTEKGKYVELRCDPISGHTALYWYRQSLGQGPEFLIYFQGTGAADDSGLPNDRFFAVRPEGSVSTLKIQRTERGDSAVYLCASSHTGTYQETQYFGPGTRLLVL.

V gene TRBV6-6 combines with J gene TRBJ2-7; 12 nucleotides agree with TRBD2. The CDR3 is 14 amino acids. Germline lookup yields CDR1 MNHNY and CDR2 SVGAGI (reference sequence). Trimming removed 5 bases from V and 6 bases from J; junction bases left unmatched: 5. As DNA, the CDR3 is TGTGCCAGCAGTCCGACTAGCGGGAGTGGCGAGCAGTACTTC. It specifies CASSPTSGSGEQYF.

The rearrangement uses TRBV25-1 and TRBJ1-1; TRBD1 might be the D (5 bases). The germline V and J ends were trimmed by 0 bases and 5 bases, with 13 bases remaining between them. The germline gives CDR1 MGHDK, CDR2 SYGVNS. The CDR3 runs to 15 residues. CDR3 in DNA: TGTGCCAGCAGTGAATACAGGGCTTCGCTGACTGAAGCTTTCTTT. Translated: CASSEYRASLTEAFF.

This chain uses TRBV7-8 with TRBJ2-1; 8 nucleotides agree with TRBD1. The CDR3 runs to 14 residues. Per the germline V gene, CDR1 is SGHVS and CDR2 is FQNEAQ. The V and J ends lost 4 bases and 9 bases, in that order; junction bases with no gene match: 8. The DNA of the CDR3 is TGTGCCAGCAGCTCAATCCGGACAGGGTCTGAGCAGTTCTTC. Translated: CASSSIRTGSEQFF.

The genes are TRBV4-3 and TRBJ2-5, with 8 nucleotides matching TRBD1. This CDR3 is built from 15 residues. Germline V CDR1 and CDR2: LGHNA, YSLEER. The J segment lost 3 bases and the V segment lost 3 bases, leaving 6 bases of the junction unmatched. The CDR3 here is CASSQSGGPEETQYF. CDR3 DNA: TGCGCCAGCAGCCAGTCAGGGGGCCCGGAAGAGACCCAGTACTTC.

V usage is TRBV19 and J usage is TRBJ2-7; the match to TRBD2 covers 9 bases. Trimming removed 1 base from V and 5 bases from J; junction bases left unmatched: 9. Germline CDR1 LNHDA, CDR2 SQIVND (reference sequence). The CDR3 is made up of 16 amino acids. Here the CDR3 reads CASSIGASGAYDEQYF. Written as DNA, the CDR3 is TGTGCCAGTAGTATAGGGGCTAGCGGGGCGTATGACGAGCAGTACTTC.

This chain connects TRBV5-3 to TRBJ1-5, with TRBD1 identical over 8 bases. TRBV5-3 is designated an ORF whose function remains uncertain. The junction had 12 bases not matched to a gene; V was cut back by 2 bases and J by 2 bases. The CDR3 is 18 amino acids. The DNA for the CDR3 is TGTGCCAGAAGCTTTGTGCGTGTGTCGGGACAGGGCAATCAGCCCCAGCATTTT. Amino acid sequence: CARSFVRVSGQGNQPQHF.

As to this clone: Other DNA sequences within the sample encode an identical CDR3. The chain joins TRBV7-2 to TRBJ1-2, with 8 positions matching TRBD1. After removal of 4 bases from V and 4 bases from J, the junction contained 2 bases not matched to a gene. Germline CDR1 is SGHTA and CDR2 is FQGNSA. The CDR3 extends over 13 amino acids. The CDR3 is CASSSGQGYGYTF. The CDR3 nucleotides are TGTGCCAGCAGCTCCGGACAGGGCTATGGCTACACCTTC.

V usage is TRBV19 and J usage is TRBJ2-7, with 7 bases that match TRBD1. J gave up 2 bases and V 8 bases, and 12 bases lay outside the gene matches. Looked up from germline, CDR1 is LNHDA and CDR2 is SQIVND (reference sequence). The CDR3 runs to 15 residues. The CDR3 here is CASREGQFPPYEQYF. The CDR3 DNA reads as TGTGCCAGTCGTGAGGGACAGTTCCCTCCCTACGAGCAGTACTTC.

This clone was seen only a few times. The chain joins TRBV19 to TRBJ1-1, with D possibly TRBD1 on 5 matching bases. V dropped 7 bases and J dropped 1 base, with 13 bases sitting between them. The CDR3 has 14 residues. The germline V gene encodes CDR1 LNHDA and CDR2 SQIVND (reference sequence). CDR3 nucleotide sequence: TGTGCCAGTACTTCCGTCGACAGGAACACTGAAGCTTTCTTT. Translating it yields CASTSVDRNTEAFF.

This clone has a single count. This sequence joins TRBV20-1 and TRBJ2-7, with D possibly TRBD2 on 6 matching bases. The germline gives CDR1 DFQATT, CDR2 SNEGSKA (reference sequence). The ends were cut back, 3 bases at V and 1 base at J, with 7 bases in the middle. The CDR3 runs to 12 residues. The CDR3 reads CSASGRSYEQYF. The CDR3 region has the DNA TGCAGTGCTAGTGGGAGGTCCTACGAGCAGTACTTC.

The chain uses TRBV7-8 and TRBJ2-7; D may be TRBD2 (6 bases). Germline lookup yields CDR1 SGHVS and CDR2 FQNEAQ. The V end lost 2 bases, the J end lost 3 bases, and 14 bases lay between the germline ends. This CDR3 comprises 15 residues. Here the CDR3 reads CASSLMDYRNYEQYF. CDR3 DNA: TGTGCCAGCAGCTTAATGGACTACCGAAACTACGAGCAGTACTTC.

The chain employs TRBV20-1 and TRBJ2-3; the D is unclear. Germline V gene lookup returns CDR1 DFQATT and CDR2 SNEGSKA (reference sequence). The CDR3 has 11 residues. V was shortened by 6 bases and J by 5 bases, with 9 bases between the two germline ends. CDR3 protein: CSAILRDTQYF. The CDR3 nucleotides are TGCAGTGCAATTCTCCGAGATACGCAGTATTTT.

The J gene is TRBJ2-5, the V gene TRBV2, with 7 bases lining up with TRBD2. Germline CDR1 reads SNHLY; CDR2 reads FYNNEI. The V and J ends lost 7 bases and 3 bases, in that order; junction bases with no gene match: 5. This CDR3 has 13 residues. In DNA, the CDR3 is TGTGCCAGCACTGGCGGGAGCGAAGAGACCCAGTACTTC. This translates into CASTGGSEETQYF. Variable domain in full (rest from reference TRBV2 and TRBJ2-5): EPEVTQTPSHQVTQMGQEVILRCVPISNHLYFYWYRQILGQKVEFLVSFYNNEISEKSEIFDDQFSVERPDGSNFTLKIRSTKLEDSAMYFCASTGGSEETQYFGPGTRLLVL.

J is TRBJ2-1 and V is TRBV28; TRBD2 matches at 13 bases. The CDR3 has 18 residues. V lost 4 bases to trimming and J lost 10 bases; unmatched junction nucleotides: 16. CDR1 and CDR2 (germline): MDHEN, SYDVKM. CDR3 DNA sequence: TGTGCCAGCAGTTCCTTGGGACCGGGACTAGCGGGATCTGGGGAGCAGTTCTTC. This codes for CASSSLGPGLAGSGEQFF.

A note on this clone: This same CDR3 is encoded by further DNA sequences in the sample. This chain uses TRBV18 with TRBJ2-7, with D possibly TRBD1 on 5 matching bases. Trimming stripped 0 bases from V and 4 bases from J, with 10 bases between. The CDR3 consists of 14 residues. Germline loops: CDR1 KGHSH, CDR2 LQKENI. The CDR3 loop is CASSPPRRQYEQYF. The CDR3 DNA reads TGTGCCAGCTCACCACCGAGACGACAGTACGAGCAGTACTTC.